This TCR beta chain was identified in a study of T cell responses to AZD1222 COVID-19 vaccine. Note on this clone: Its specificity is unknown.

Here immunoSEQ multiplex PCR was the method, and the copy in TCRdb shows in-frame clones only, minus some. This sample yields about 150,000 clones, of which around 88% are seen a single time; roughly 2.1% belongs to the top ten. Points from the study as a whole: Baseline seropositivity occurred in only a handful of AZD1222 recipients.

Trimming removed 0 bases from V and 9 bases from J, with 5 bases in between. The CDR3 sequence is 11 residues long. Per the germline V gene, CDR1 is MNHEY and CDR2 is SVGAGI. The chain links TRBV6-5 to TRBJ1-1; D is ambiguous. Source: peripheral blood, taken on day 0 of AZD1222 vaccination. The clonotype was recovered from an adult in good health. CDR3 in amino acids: CASSYSGKAFF. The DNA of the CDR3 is TGTGCCAGCAGTTACTCGGGTAAAGCTTTCTTT.